The present T cell receptor (beta chain) was sequenced within a study of shared T cell receptors in the human thymus (dated by TCRdb to about 2021). Background for the entire study: The study examined how self-reactive, shared T-cell receptor alpha chains are generated in the human thymus.

The CDR3 runs 14 amino acids, cysteine and phenylalanine included. Just the 42-base CDR3 DNA is kept, in frame starting at base 1. The germline V gene specifies WSHSY as CDR1 and SAAADI as CDR2. V loses 6 bases of germline sequence and J loses 6 bases, and the interval between the two ends is 14 bases. The library relied on the immunoSEQ multiplex PCR assay. TCRdb retrieved this table from immuneACCESS and kept in-frame rearrangements only. Not all clones are present; in checked studies, unresolved V genes account for under half, and no reason is known for the remainder. A total of roughly 500,000 clones appear in this sample, about 80% of them only once. Roughly 0.013% of the sample lies in the top ten. About this clone itself: Its cognate antigen has yet to be identified. Base quality data are lacking; no much larger clone is found one base away.

Another study also made use of these data, one on human thymus T cells. As that second paper reports: Donors were immunologically healthy infants undergoing open corrective cardiac surgery for congenital heart defects in Finland. Thymus tissue was collected as surgical resects that were removed during corrective cardiac surgery. Biased V and J gene segment usage appeared to be present in both thymic and peripheral blood repertoires. The related research reported highly overlapping thymic TCR repertoires among unrelated individuals. TCR alpha and beta repertoires from about 8 infant thymus samples and a few related peripheral blood samples were characterized in the study. The infant donors were about 7 to 244 days old, and the cohort included over 5 males and a couple of females. Thymocytes were released mechanically from tissue and stored at -70 °C as pellets of 10-30 million cells. A QIAsymphony instrument was used to extract genomic DNA from the frozen cell pellets. Using the immunoSEQ multiplex PCR assay, the TCRB and TCRAD loci were amplified from a standardized quantity of quality-controlled genomic DNA. Amplicons spanned the V(D)J region at a length sufficient to cover the CDR3 and identify V and J genes. The amplicons were sequenced on an Illumina platform via the commercial immunoSEQ service. Primer bias and sequencing errors were corrected as previously described, and TCRAD and TCRB definitions were based on the IMGT database. immunoSEQ Analyzer 3.0 and VDJTools were used for repertoire analysis, which covered basic statistics, V/J segment usage, diversity estimates, rarefaction and pairwise overlap. To estimate diversity, the Chao1, ChaoE, Efron-Thisted, Shannon and inverse Simpson indices were applied, and diversity was also estimated on datasets down-sampled to the smallest sample. Repertoire overlap was determined by strict matching of CDR3 nucleotide sequence, V gene and J gene, and Jaccard-based multidimensional scaling clustering was applied. On average, thymus samples gave roughly 740,000 unique TCRB clonotypes, whereas blood samples gave around 80,000.

The sequenced material came from thymocytes. Here the chain combines TRBV10-2 and TRBJ1-4, with a tentative D gene TRBD1 over 6 matching bases. The clonotype originates from a boy younger than two with a congenital heart defect. Donor details come from another sample of the same person, matched by shared clones. The CDR3 here reads CASSDTGTHEKLFF. The nucleotide sequence reads as follows: TGCGCCAGCAGCGATACAGGGACGCATGAAAAACTGTTTTTT.